This TCR beta chain was captured by sequencing in a study of cytomegalovirus exposure and HLA in healthy donors. V trimming: 0 bases; J trimming: 3 bases; junction bases outside the gene matches: 7. The CDR3 is 16 residues long. Germline-derived CDR1 and CDR2 are PRHDT and FYEKMQ (reference sequence). In the PCR, 60 Vbeta and 13 Jbeta primers were used. The protocol was immunoSEQ multiplex PCR, while the TCRdb copy is restricted to in-frame clones and leaves out a portion. In the table there are about 160,000 clones, 70% to 80% of which are singletons. The gene calls are TRBV13 and TRBJ1-2; 7 bases align to TRBD1. Sequencing was carried out using PBMCs. This TCR derives from a man aged 55 to 70 in good health and CMV-seronegative. This CDR3 reads CASSLGAYRGYYGYTF. In nucleotides, the CDR3 is TGTGCCAGCAGCTTAGGGGCGTACAGGGGCTACTATGGCTACACCTTC.